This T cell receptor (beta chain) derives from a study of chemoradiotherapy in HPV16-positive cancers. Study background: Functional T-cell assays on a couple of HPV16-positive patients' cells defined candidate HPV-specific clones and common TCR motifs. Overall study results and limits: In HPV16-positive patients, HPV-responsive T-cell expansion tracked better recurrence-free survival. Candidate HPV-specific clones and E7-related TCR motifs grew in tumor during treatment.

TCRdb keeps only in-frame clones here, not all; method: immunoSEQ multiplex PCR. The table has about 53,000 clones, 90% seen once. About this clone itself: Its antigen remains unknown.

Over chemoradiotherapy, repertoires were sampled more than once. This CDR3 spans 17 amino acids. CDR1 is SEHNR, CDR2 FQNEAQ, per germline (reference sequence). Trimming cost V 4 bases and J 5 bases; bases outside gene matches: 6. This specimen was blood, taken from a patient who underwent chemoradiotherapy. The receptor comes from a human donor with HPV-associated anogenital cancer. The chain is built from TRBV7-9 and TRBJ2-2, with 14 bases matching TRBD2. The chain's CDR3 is CASSSGLAGGDTGELFF. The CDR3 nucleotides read TGTGCCAGCAGCTCCGGACTAGCGGGAGGAGATACCGGGGAGCTGTTTTTT.